This entry describes one TCR beta chain. Germline V gene sequence: CDR1 KGHSH, CDR2 LQKENI. The CDR3 runs 13 residues. Trimming left V 3 bases short and J 6 bases short, with 11 bases between. This sample was taken from a study of blood T cell repertoires in COVID-19. Followed over time, Seattle patients had been enrolled while infection was active. Sequenced by immunoSEQ multiplex PCR; TCRdb stores in-frame clones only, minus some. The sample yields more than 85,000 clones, roughly nine tenths seen once. The chain employs TRBV18 and TRBJ1-1; D ambiguous. Sequenced material: peripheral blood. This receptor was obtained from a woman between 50 and 59 years old with COVID-19, enrolled during active disease. The CDR3 region has the DNA TGTGCCAGCTCACCTCTCTCCACACCTGAAGCTTTCTTT. Its translation is CASSPLSTPEAFF.